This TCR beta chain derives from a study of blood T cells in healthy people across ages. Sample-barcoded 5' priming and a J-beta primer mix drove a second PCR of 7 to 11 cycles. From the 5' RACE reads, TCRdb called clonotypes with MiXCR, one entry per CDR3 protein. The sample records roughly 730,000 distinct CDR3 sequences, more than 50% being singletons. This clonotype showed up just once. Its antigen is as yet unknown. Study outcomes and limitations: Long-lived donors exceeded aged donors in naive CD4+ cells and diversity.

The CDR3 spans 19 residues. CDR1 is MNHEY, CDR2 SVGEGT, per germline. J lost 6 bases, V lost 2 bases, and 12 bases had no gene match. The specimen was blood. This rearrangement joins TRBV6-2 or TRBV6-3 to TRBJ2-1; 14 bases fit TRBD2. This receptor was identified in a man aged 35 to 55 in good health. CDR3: CASSYRRLAGGHLINEQFF. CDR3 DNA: TGTGCCAGCAGTTACCGTCGACTAGCGGGAGGGCATTTAATCAATGAGCAGTTCTTC.